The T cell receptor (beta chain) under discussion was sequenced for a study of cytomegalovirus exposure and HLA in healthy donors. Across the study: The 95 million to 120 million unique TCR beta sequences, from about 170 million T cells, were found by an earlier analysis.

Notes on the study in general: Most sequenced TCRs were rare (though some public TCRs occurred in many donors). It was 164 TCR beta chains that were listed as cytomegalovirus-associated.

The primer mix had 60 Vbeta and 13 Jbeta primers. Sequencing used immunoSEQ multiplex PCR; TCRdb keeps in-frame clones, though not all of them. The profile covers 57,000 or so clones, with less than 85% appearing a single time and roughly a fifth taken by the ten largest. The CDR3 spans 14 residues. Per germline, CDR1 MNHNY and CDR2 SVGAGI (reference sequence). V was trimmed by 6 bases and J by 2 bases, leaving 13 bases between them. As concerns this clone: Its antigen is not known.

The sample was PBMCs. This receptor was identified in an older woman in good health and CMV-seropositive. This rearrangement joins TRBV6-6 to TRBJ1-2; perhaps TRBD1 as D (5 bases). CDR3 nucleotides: TGTGCCAGCAGCCATCGGGGGGACAACTATGGCTACACCTTC. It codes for CASSHRGDNYGYTF.